A single sample is the source of the 10 T cell receptor beta chains below, sequenced in a study of T cells in Graves' hyperthyroidism and ophthalmopathy. TCR beta CDR3 sequences were amplified from RNA transcripts. HTBI primers were employed in a first-round RT-PCR of the TCR CDR3. TCRdb recomputed calls from the multiplex PCR reads with MiXCR, one row per CDR3 protein. The sample contains around 300,000 distinct CDR3 sequences, over 11% of which appear only once. Sequenced input: blood. These TCRs come from a woman aged 25 to 39 with Graves' hyperthyroidism.

This clonotype was seen at least ten times. This chain links TRBV11-2 with TRBJ2-1; TRBD2 agrees at 12 bases. The CDR3 extends over 18 amino acids. Germline CDR1 SGHAT, CDR2 FQNNGV. V was pared by 3 bases and J by 8 bases, with 14 bases of the junction left unmatched. In DNA form, the CDR3 reads TGTGCCAGCAGCTTGCGACTAGCGGGAGCCCAATCGGGGGATGAGCAGTTCTTC. This sequence encodes CASSLRLAGAQSGDEQFF.

The chain couples TRBV20-1 to TRBJ1-1; a weak D match, TRBD1 (5 bases). V was pared by 6 bases and J by 11 bases, with 22 bases between. The CDR3 length is 13 residues. Germline CDR1 reads DFQATT; CDR2 reads SNEGSKA (reference sequence). Written as DNA, the CDR3 is TGCAGTGCGCCGGATCAGGGTTTCGGAATGGCTTTCTTT. Protein: CSAPDQGFGMAFF.

This clonotype has ten or more counts. The V call is TRBV11-2, the J call TRBJ1-2; tentatively, D is TRBD1 (5 bases). The germline CDR1 and CDR2 sequences are SGHAT and FQNNGV. The CDR3 is 14 amino acids. V dropped 0 bases and J dropped 8 bases, with 13 bases sitting between them. CDR3 nucleotide sequence: TGTGCCAGCAGCTTAGAAAGGCAGGGTGACGGCTACACCTTC. Translation gives CASSLERQGDGYTF.

The sample holds a few counts of this clonotype. V is TRBV6-4 and J is TRBJ2-3, with no clear D. The germline V gene encodes CDR1 MRHNA and CDR2 SNTAGT. The length of the CDR3 is 15 residues. Trimming removed 5 bases at V and 4 bases at J, with 16 bases between. Here the CDR3 DNA reads TGTGCCAGCAGTAACACCTACTTAAGTCCAGATACGCAGTATTTT. Its protein product is CASSNTYLSPDTQYF.

This clonotype was recorded a few times. This chain joins TRBV20-1 and TRBJ2-3, with TRBD1 as a possible D gene (5 bases). This CDR3 is built from 8 residues. Germline assignment: CDR1 DFQATT and CDR2 SNEGSKA (reference sequence). The CDR3 DNA sequence: TGCGGGGCCGATACGCAGTATTTT. Residues: CGADTQYF.

The chain joins TRBV3-1 to TRBJ2-5, with D tentatively TRBD2 (6 bases). Germline lookup yields CDR1 LGHDT and CDR2 YNNKEL (reference sequence). V lost 0 bases and J 2 bases, leaving 13 bases between the germline ends. The CDR3 sequence is 16 residues long. The CDR3 region is CASSQERVGGQETQYF. The DNA for the CDR3 is TGTGCCAGCAGCCAAGAGCGTGTTGGGGGGCAAGAGACCCAGTACTTC.

The chain employs TRBV6-2 or TRBV6-3 and TRBJ2-2; D might be TRBD1 (5 bases). Per the germline V gene, CDR1 is MNHEY and CDR2 is SVGEGT. The CDR3 loop spans 13 amino acids. With 8 bases removed from V and 6 bases from J, the gap between germline ends came to 13 bases. The CDR3 loop reads CASGQGYAGELFF. The CDR3 nucleotides are TGTGCCAGCGGGCAGGGTTATGCCGGGGAGCTGTTTTTT.

This chain joins TRBV19 and TRBJ2-1; 7 bases are shared with TRBD2. Germline lookup yields CDR1 LNHDA and CDR2 SQIVND (reference sequence). This CDR3 is 13 amino acids long. The V gene end was trimmed by 8 bases and the J gene end by 5 bases; junction bases not matched to a gene: 6. The DNA of the CDR3 is TGTGCCAGTCGTGGGCTAGCGGACAATGAGCAGTTCTTC. Translation: CASRGLADNEQFF. The full variable domain, rest sourced from reference TRBV19 and TRBJ2-1, is DGGITQSPKYLFRKEGQNVTLSCEQNLNHDAMYWYRQDPGQGLRLIYYSQIVNDFQKGDIAEGYSVSREKKESFPLTVTSAQKNPTAFYLCASRGLADNEQFFGPGTRLTVL.

This clonotype came up many times. The J gene is TRBJ1-1, the V gene TRBV20-1; possibly TRBD1 for D (6 bases). CDR3 length: 13 amino acids. Germline values: CDR1 DFQATT, CDR2 SNEGSKA (reference sequence). Trimming took off 4 bases at V and 1 base at J, with 10 bases between the two ends. The CDR3 coding sequence is TGCAGTGCTAAAGTAGGGGGGAACACTGAAGCTTTCTTT. It codes for CSAKVGGNTEAFF.

This clonotype was recorded at least ten times. This sequence joins TRBV7-6 and TRBJ1-6; a possible D gene is TRBD1 (5 bases). CDR1 is SGHVS and CDR2 is FNYEAQ in the germline V gene. CDR3 size: 14 residues. The V and J ends lost 1 base and 8 bases respectively, with 9 bases between them. CDR3 sequence reads: CASSLDGGDSPLHF. The CDR3 coding sequence is TGTGCCAGCAGCTTAGACGGGGGAGATTCACCCCTCCACTTT.